Listed here are 3 T cell receptor beta chains from one sample, sequenced in a study of Ad26.COV2.S vaccination and SARS-CoV-2 variants. The treatment is: 15 to 20 received Ad26.COV2.S at low or high dose, single or two shots; roughly five received placebo; per-sample allocation not given. At day 63 after the first vaccine or placebo injection, samples were drawn. Only in-frame clones appear in the TCRdb table, and some are missing; sequencing was by immunoSEQ multiplex PCR. The table lists about 350,000 clones, 85% of them singletons. The sequencing here drew on peripheral blood, taken in a trial of Ad26.COV2.S vaccine versus placebo. The receptors stem from a person aged 18 to 65 who received the Ad26.COV2.S COVID-19 vaccine or a placebo.

The chain carries TRBV4-3 and TRBJ1-2; 8 positions agree with TRBD1. V shed 3 bases and J 4 bases; nucleotides not matched to a gene: 7. Germline V gives CDR1 LGHNA, CDR2 YSLEER. CDR3 length: 15 residues. CDR3 nucleotide sequence: TGCGCCAGCAGCCATATGGACAGGGATGGCTATGGCTACACCTTC. Its protein is CASSHMDRDGYGYTF.

The chain has TRBV4-1 and TRBJ2-6; D is undetermined. V lost 0 bases, J lost 0 bases, and 12 bases lay in between. There are 18 residues in the CDR3. Per germline, CDR1 MGHRA and CDR2 YSYEKL. CDR3 nucleotides: TGCGCCAGCAGCCAAGAAAACAAAGGGTACTCTGGGGCCAACGTCCTGACTTTC. Encoded protein: CASSQENKGYSGANVLTF.

The J gene is TRBJ2-5, the V gene TRBV5-4; 8 bases are shared with TRBD1. The ends lost 4 bases at V and 0 bases at J; junction bases unmatched: 5. The CDR3 sequence is 15 residues long. Germline V gives CDR1 SGHNT, CDR2 YYREEE (reference sequence). The CDR3 DNA reads as TGTGCCAGCAGCCCCCGGACAGGGAACCAAGAGACCCAGTACTTC. Translated: CASSPRTGNQETQYF.